A single sample is the source of the 8 T cell receptor beta chains below, sequenced in a study of blood T cells in healthy people across ages. A second PCR of 7 to 11 cycles used a sample-barcoded 5' primer and a J-beta primer mix. Using its own MiXCR run on the 5' RACE reads, TCRdb lists one record per CDR3 protein. The sample carries about 830,000 distinct CDR3 sequences, 62% recorded once. Sequenced material: blood. These receptors were obtained from a man aged 25 to 40 in good health.

This clonotype showed up just a few times. The J gene is TRBJ2-7, the V gene TRBV10-3, with D tentatively TRBD1 or TRBD2 (5 bases each). The CDR3 has 16 amino acids. V lost 0 bases, J lost 2 bases, and 14 bases lay in between. Germline V CDR1 and CDR2: ENHRY, SYGVKD. The CDR3 coding sequence is TGTGCCATCAGTGAGTCCGAGCGAGGGGCAACCTACGAGCAGTACTTC. This sequence encodes CAISESERGATYEQYF.

The gene calls are TRBV7-2 and TRBJ2-5, with a weak D call TRBD1 (6 bases). CDR1 and CDR2 from the germline V gene are SGHTA and FQGNSA. With 5 bases removed from V and 6 bases from J, the gap between germline ends came to 19 bases. The CDR3 is 15 amino acids. The CDR3 spells CASSPPGGRTKTQYF. The CDR3 DNA is TGTGCCAGCAGCCCTCCTGGGGGCAGGACAAAGACCCAGTACTTC.

This clonotype occurred a few times. The CDR3 nucleotides are TGCGCCAGCAGCCTCCAGGGAAACCCCAATCAGCCCCAGCATTTT. Translating it yields CASSLQGNPNQPQHF. The genes are TRBV4-3 and TRBJ1-5; tentatively, D is TRBD1 (5 bases). CDR1 is LGHNA, CDR2 YSLEER, per germline. CDR3 size: 15 residues. V gave up 4 bases and J gave up 3 bases, with 13 bases separating them.

This clonotype was counted a few times. This chain uses TRBV7-2 with TRBJ1-4; possible D gene TRBD1, 6 bases. The germline V and J ends were trimmed by 1 base and 11 bases, with 11 bases remaining between them. Germline loops: CDR1 SGHTA, CDR2 FQGNSA. The CDR3 runs 13 residues. DNA for the CDR3: TGTGCCAGCAGCTTAGAGGACAGCCGTAAACTGTTTTTT. As protein: CASSLEDSRKLFF.

V is TRBV9 and J is TRBJ2-3, with 15 positions matching TRBD2. The CDR3 consists of 18 residues. After removal of 3 bases from V and 6 bases from J, the junction contained 11 bases not matched to a gene. Germline assignment: CDR1 SGDLS and CDR2 YYNGEE. CDR3 in DNA: TGTGCCAGCAGCGGCTCCGGGACTAGCGGGGGGCTGGGTGATACGCAGTATTTT. Its protein is CASSGSGTSGGLGDTQYF.

The V gene is TRBV15, the J gene TRBJ2-5, with no clear D. Matching the DNA end better, TRBJ2-7 makes the J call doubtful. The CDR3 sequence is 12 residues long. In germline, CDR1 is LNHNV, CDR2 YYDKDF (reference sequence). CDR3: CATSRVGHEQYF. CDR3 coding DNA: TGTGCCACCAGCAGAGTTGGACACGAGCAGTACTTC.

This chain links TRBV4-3 with TRBJ2-5; possibly TRBD1 or TRBD2 for D (6 bases each). The CDR3 length is 16 residues. Germline CDR1 and CDR2: LGHNA and YSLEER. Trimming stripped 3 bases from V and 5 bases from J, with 19 bases between. DNA for the CDR3: TGCGCCAGCAGCCAGGCCATACTCGGGGGCCGGGAGACCCAGTACTTC. Translated: CASSQAILGGRETQYF.

V gene TRBV5-1 combines with J gene TRBJ2-2; no reliable D call. The CDR3 consists of 12 residues. Between the trimmed V and J ends, which lost 4 bases and 8 bases, there was a span of 9 bases. Germline V lookup: CDR1 SGHRS, CDR2 YFSETQ. CDR3 loop: CASSLPEGELFF. DNA for the CDR3: TGCGCCAGCAGCCTTCCCGAGGGGGAGCTGTTTTTT.